This is a list of T cell receptor beta chains from one sample in a study of blood T cell repertoires in COVID-19. Profiling relied on immunoSEQ multiplex PCR, and the TCRdb table lists in-frame clones only, not all of them. The sample holds around 180,000 clones, approximately 78% seen once. Sequencing was done on a sample of peripheral blood. These receptors all come from a woman at least 80 years old with COVID-19, enrolled during active disease. The CDR3 runs from the conserved cysteine through the conserved F or W. Each record gives: D gene, clone size, V gene, J gene, CDR3 DNA, CDR3 protein. The D gene is left open where the match is weak. The size of a clone is reported for some rows only, either as once, few or many, or as a class for expanded clones.

D: TRBD1
size: NA
V: TRBV27
J: TRBJ1-1
DNA: TGTGCCAGCAGTTTATACAATTGGGGACAGGGCAACACTGAAGCTTTCTTT
CDR3: CASSLYNWGQGNTEAFF

D: NA
size: NA
V: TRBV10-1
J: TRBJ1-1
DNA: TGCGCCAGCAGACCGTTTCGGGCTGAAGCTTTCTTT
CDR3: CASRPFRAEAFF

D: TRBD1
size: NA
V: TRBV4-1
J: TRBJ1-2
DNA: TGCGCCAGCAGCCAGACCGGGACAGGGGTGGGTGGCTACACCTTC
CDR3: CASSQTGTGVGGYTF

D: NA
size: few
V: TRBV20-1
J: TRBJ1-1
DNA: TGCAGTGCTAGTTGGGGGGTAGACGCTTTCTTT
CDR3: CSASWGVDAFF

D: NA
size: NA
V: TRBV2
J: TRBJ2-1
DNA: TGTGCCAGCAGCGAGGGTAGGGGGACCGGGTACAATGAGCAGTTCTTC
CDR3: CASSEGRGTGYNEQFF

D: NA
size: once
V: TRBV30
J: TRBJ2-2
DNA: TGTGCCTGGAGTGTAAATTGGGGAGATCCCAACACCGGGGAGCTGTTTTTT
CDR3: CAWSVNWGDPNTGELFF

D: NA
size: NA
V: TRBV12-3/TRBV12-4
J: TRBJ1-3
DNA: TGTGCCAGCAGTTTGGCGGTTAGCACCATATATTTT
CDR3: CASSLAVSTIYF

D: TRBD1
size: few
V: TRBV6-5
J: TRBJ2-1
DNA: TGTGCCAGCAGGCGACAGGGGTCAAGCAATGAGCAGTTCTTC
CDR3: CASRRQGSSNEQFF

D: NA
size: NA
V: TRBV10-3
J: TRBJ2-7
DNA: TGTGCCATCAGTGAGAGCTGGGCTTCCTACGAGCAGTACTTC
CDR3: CAISESWASYEQYF

D: TRBD1
size: few
V: TRBV5-4
J: TRBJ1-2
DNA: TGTGCCAGCAGCTTGGGGGACAGGGGGCCAGGCTACACCTTC
CDR3: CASSLGDRGPGYTF

D: NA
size: NA
V: TRBV7-8
J: TRBJ2-1
DNA: TGTGCCAGCAGCTTCCCTAGGCCACCTGGCAATGAGCAGTTCTTC
CDR3: CASSFPRPPGNEQFF

D: TRBD2
size: NA
V: TRBV4-3
J: TRBJ2-2
DNA: TGCGCCAGCAGCCAAGGACTAGCGGGGGCCGGGGAGCTGTTTTTT
CDR3: CASSQGLAGAGELFF

D: TRBD2
size: NA
V: TRBV2
J: TRBJ2-1
DNA: TGTGCCAGCAGTGAACTTAGCGGGAGCCCCAATGAGCAGTTCTTC
CDR3: CASSELSGSPNEQFF

D: NA
size: NA
V: TRBV13
J: TRBJ1-1
DNA: TGTGCCAGCAGCTTAGGCGGGAACACTGAAGCTTTCTTT
CDR3: CASSLGGNTEAFF

D: TRBD2
size: NA
V: TRBV7-8
J: TRBJ2-5
DNA: TGTGCCAGCAGCTTAACCCTTCTAGCGGGGCGACGGGAGACCCAGTACTTC
CDR3: CASSLTLLAGRRETQYF

D: NA
size: few
V: TRBV30
J: TRBJ2-2
DNA: TGTGCCTGGAGATGGGCAGCGAACACCGGGGAGCTGTTTTTT
CDR3: CAWRWAANTGELFF

D: TRBD1
size: NA
V: TRBV7-2
J: TRBJ1-6
DNA: TGTGCCAGCAGCTTAGCGTTGGGACAGGGTGTTACACCCCTCCACTTT
CDR3: CASSLALGQGVTPLHF

D: TRBD2
size: NA
V: TRBV11-2
J: TRBJ2-7
DNA: TGTGCCAGCAGCCTTACCAGCGGGAAAGGATACGAGCAGTACTTC
CDR3: CASSLTSGKGYEQYF

D: TRBD2
size: NA
V: TRBV4-1
J: TRBJ2-2
DNA: TGCGCCAGCAGCCCTCTAGGACTAGCGGGAGGTTGGACCGGGGAGCTGTTTTTT
CDR3: CASSPLGLAGGWTGELFF

D: NA
size: NA
V: TRBV28
J: TRBJ1-5
DNA: TGTGCCAGCAGTTTGGGGCTGGGCAATCAGCCCCAGCATTTT
CDR3: CASSLGLGNQPQHF

D: TRBD2
size: NA
V: TRBV4-2
J: TRBJ2-1
DNA: TGTGCCAGCAGCCAAGGAAGGGCTAGCGGGGGGTGGGAGCAGTTCTTC
CDR3: CASSQGRASGGWEQFF

D: TRBD1
size: NA
V: TRBV6-2/TRBV6-3
J: TRBJ1-5
DNA: TGTGCCAGCAGTTACCCGGGACAGGGAGACCAGCCCCAGCATTTT
CDR3: CASSYPGQGDQPQHF

D: TRBD1
size: NA
V: TRBV7-8
J: TRBJ2-2
DNA: TGTGCCAGCAGCTCAACAGGGGCCCCTTACACCGGGGAGCTGTTTTTT
CDR3: CASSSTGAPYTGELFF

D: NA
size: NA
V: TRBV10-3
J: TRBJ2-2
DNA: TGTGCCATCAGTGAGTCTAGCACCGGGGAGCTGTTTTTT
CDR3: CAISESSTGELFF

D: NA
size: once
V: TRBV6-2/TRBV6-3
J: TRBJ2-2
DNA: TGTGCCAGCAGTGTCTCCGGGGAGCTGTTTTTT
CDR3: CASSVSGELFF

D: TRBD1
size: NA
V: TRBV28
J: TRBJ2-7
DNA: TGTGCCAGCAGTTCCCTCGGGACAGGTCGTTACGAGCAGTACTTC
CDR3: CASSSLGTGRYEQYF

D: NA
size: NA
V: TRBV6-4
J: TRBJ1-2
DNA: TGTGCCAGCAGTGAAAACGCGTTTACCAGAGGGGGCTACACCTTC
CDR3: CASSENAFTRGGYTF

D: NA
size: once
V: TRBV27
J: TRBJ2-3
DNA: TGTGCCAGCAGCGTGACAGGTTCACATGATACGCAGTATTTT
CDR3: CASSVTGSHDTQYF

D: TRBD2
size: NA
V: TRBV29-1
J: TRBJ2-3
DNA: TGCAGCGCCGAGAGGTCTAGCGGGATTCCTAATACGCAGTATTTT
CDR3: CSAERSSGIPNTQYF

D: NA
size: once
V: TRBV19
J: TRBJ1-5
DNA: TGTGCCAGTAGGACGCGGGGAGGGAGTCTCAGCAATCAGCCCCAGCATTTT
CDR3: CASRTRGGSLSNQPQHF

D: NA
size: once
V: TRBV19
J: TRBJ1-1
DNA: TGTGCCAGCAACCGCGGGGTTGGCGCAGCTGAAGCTTTCTTT
CDR3: CASNRGVGAAEAFF

D: NA
size: NA
V: TRBV12-3/TRBV12-4
J: TRBJ1-2
DNA: TGTGCCAGCACCCGGACAGTGAACTATGGCTACACCTTC
CDR3: CASTRTVNYGYTF

D: TRBD2
size: few
V: TRBV19
J: TRBJ2-3
DNA: TGTGCCAGTAGTATCCGAGGCGGGGGAAGCACAGATACGCAGTATTTT
CDR3: CASSIRGGGSTDTQYF

D: TRBD2
size: NA
V: TRBV9
J: TRBJ2-1
DNA: TGTGCCAGCAGCGTAGCCCCCGGGGGGTACAATGAGCAGTTCTTC
CDR3: CASSVAPGGYNEQFF

D: NA
size: few
V: TRBV2
J: TRBJ2-7
DNA: TGTGCCAGCAGAGAGAGCTACGAGCAGTACTTC
CDR3: CASRESYEQYF

D: TRBD2
size: NA
V: TRBV10-3
J: TRBJ2-7
DNA: TGTGCCATCAGTGAGTCTAGCGGGGGGGCCGGCGAGCAGTACTTC
CDR3: CAISESSGGAGEQYF

D: NA
size: NA
V: TRBV10-3
J: TRBJ1-4
DNA: TGTGCCATCAGTGACCCGACGGGGGCTAATGAAAAACTGTTTTTT
CDR3: CAISDPTGANEKLFF

D: NA
size: NA
V: TRBV21-1
J: TRBJ1-3
DNA: TGTGCCAGCAGCAAGAGGGGGGGCAATGGAAACACCATATATTTT
CDR3: CASSKRGGNGNTIYF

D: TRBD2
size: NA
V: TRBV27
J: TRBJ2-2
DNA: TGTGCCAGCAGTTTCGCGGGGGGGGCGGCTGGCTACACCGGGGAGCTGTTTTTT
CDR3: CASSFAGGAAGYTGELFF

D: TRBD1
size: NA
V: TRBV19
J: TRBJ1-2
DNA: TGTGCCAGTAGTAGGGGAACAGGGGGCCCTCATGGCTACACCTTC
CDR3: CASSRGTGGPHGYTF

D: NA
size: NA
V: TRBV14
J: TRBJ2-3
DNA: TGTGCCAGCAGCCACAGGGGTTGGGTGGATACGCAGTATTTT
CDR3: CASSHRGWVDTQYF

D: NA
size: NA
V: TRBV30
J: TRBJ1-4
DNA: TGTGCCTGGAGTGATTTGGCAGGGAATGAAAAACTGTTTTTT
CDR3: CAWSDLAGNEKLFF

D: NA
size: NA
V: TRBV27
J: TRBJ2-2
DNA: TGTGCCAGCAGTTTAACAGGACCCAACACCGGGGAGCTGTTTTTT
CDR3: CASSLTGPNTGELFF

D: TRBD1
size: NA
V: TRBV19
J: TRBJ2-7
DNA: TGTGCCAGTAGTAGGACAGGGCTCTACGAGCAGTACTTC
CDR3: CASSRTGLYEQYF

D: TRBD2
size: NA
V: TRBV27
J: TRBJ2-1
DNA: TGTGCCAGCAGTTTTGGACTAGCGGGAACCAATGAGCAGTTCTTC
CDR3: CASSFGLAGTNEQFF

D: TRBD1
size: NA
V: TRBV2
J: TRBJ1-2
DNA: TGTGCCAGCAGTACAATACAGGGGGCGCGGGTCGCCTACACCTTC
CDR3: CASSTIQGARVAYTF

D: TRBD1
size: NA
V: TRBV7-2
J: TRBJ2-5
DNA: TGTGCCAGCAGCTTAGGGGGGACAGGCGCTCAAGAGACCCAGTACTTC
CDR3: CASSLGGTGAQETQYF

D: NA
size: NA
V: TRBV7-9
J: TRBJ1-4
DNA: TGTGCCAGCAGCTTAGCCTCGGGAGCAACTAATGAAAAACTGTTTTTT
CDR3: CASSLASGATNEKLFF

D: TRBD2
size: NA
V: TRBV2
J: TRBJ2-7
DNA: TGTGCCAGCAGTGAAGCTTGGGGGGGCTACGAGCAGTACTTC
CDR3: CASSEAWGGYEQYF

D: NA
size: NA
V: TRBV6-1
J: TRBJ1-6
DNA: TGTGCCAGCAGTGAAGCCCCAGGGCCTCCAAATTCACCCCTCCACTTT
CDR3: CASSEAPGPPNSPLHF